The 23 T cell receptor beta chains listed next were all sequenced from one sample in a study of blood T cell repertoires in COVID-19. Libraries were prepared by immunoSEQ multiplex PCR; TCRdb keeps only in-frame clonotypes and omits some of them. The table records around 88,000 clones, 90% of them present only once. The sample consisted of peripheral blood. All receptors come from a man between 60 and 75 years old with acute or convalescent COVID-19.

CDR3: CASSPLGQGYGYTF. CDR3 in DNA: TGTGCCAGCTCACCACTTGGACAGGGCTATGGCTACACCTTC. This rearrangement joins TRBV18 to TRBJ1-2; 8 bases align to TRBD1. There are 14 residues in the CDR3. V shed 1 base and J 4 bases; nucleotides not matched to a gene: 2. The germline CDR1 and CDR2 sequences are KGHSH and LQKENI.

The gene calls are TRBV6-5 and TRBJ2-7; D may be TRBD1 (6 bases). V gave up 3 bases and J gave up 3 bases, with 18 bases separating them. CDR3 length: 16 amino acids. Germline CDR1 is MNHEY and CDR2 is SVGAGI. The CDR3 is CASSYGGSRSFYEQYF. The CDR3 coding sequence is TGTGCCAGCAGTTATGGGGGCAGCCGTTCCTTCTACGAGCAGTACTTC.

This chain uses TRBV2 with TRBJ2-7; D not resolved. V lost 1 base and J 5 bases, leaving 12 bases between the germline ends. This CDR3 comprises 14 residues. CDR1 SNHLY and CDR2 FYNNEI come from the germline V gene. The chain's CDR3 is CASSEGINEDEQYF. In nucleotides, the CDR3 is TGTGCCAGCAGTGAAGGTATTAACGAGGACGAGCAGTACTTC.

This chain links TRBV7-2 with TRBJ2-3; the match to TRBD2 covers 7 bases. Germline V gene lookup returns CDR1 SGHTA and CDR2 FQGNSA. Trimming removed 1 base from V and 3 bases from J; junction bases left unmatched: 13. The CDR3 has 18 amino acids. This chain's CDR3 is CASSLVWRGGEGTDTQYF. The CDR3 DNA is TGTGCCAGCAGCTTAGTCTGGCGGGGTGGGGAGGGTACAGATACGCAGTATTTT. The full variable domain, with the rest looked up from reference TRBV7-2 and TRBJ2-3, is GAGVSQSPSNKVTEKGKDVELRCDPISGHTALYWYRQSLGQGLEFLIYFQGNSAPDKSGLPSDRFSAERTGGSVSTLTIQRTQQEDSAVYLCASSLVWRGGEGTDTQYFGPGTRLTVL.

This clone was detected once. V and J are TRBV23-1 and TRBJ1-1; 7 bases agree with TRBD1. TRBV23-1 is an open reading frame whose function is uncertain. This CDR3 is built from 15 residues. The V and J ends lost 0 bases and 4 bases, in that order; junction bases with no gene match: 5. This CDR3 is CASSQSRQGGTEAFF. The CDR3 nucleotides read TGCGCCAGCAGTCAATCGCGACAGGGTGGCACTGAAGCTTTCTTT.

The count of this clone is one. V usage is TRBV11-3 and J usage is TRBJ1-5; perhaps TRBD1 as D (6 bases). This CDR3 has 14 residues. CDR1 is SGHNT, CDR2 YENEEA, per germline. Trimming shortened V by 3 bases and J by 2 bases, and 8 bases separated the two germline ends. The CDR3 sequence: CASSLSGGNQPQHF. The CDR3 coding sequence is TGTGCCAGCAGCTTGTCAGGGGGCAATCAGCCCCAGCATTTT.

The chain recombines TRBV4-1 with TRBJ2-5; no definite D call. Per germline, CDR1 MGHRA and CDR2 YSYEKL. This CDR3 is built from 11 residues. The V end lost 0 bases, the J end lost 7 bases, and 3 bases lay between the germline ends. The CDR3 nucleotides are TGCGCCAGCAGCCAAGACGTGACCCAGTACTTC. Its translation: CASSQDVTQYF.

The rearrangement links TRBV6-2 or TRBV6-3 to TRBJ1-3; TRBD1 is a possible D gene (6 bases). V was clipped by 5 bases and J by 4 bases, with 21 bases between them. CDR3 length equals 17 residues. CDR1 and CDR2 (germline): MNHEY, SVGEGT. CDR3 region: CASSPPDSGRSGNTIYF. The CDR3 DNA is TGTGCCAGCAGTCCCCCGGACAGTGGACGGTCAGGAAACACCATATATTTT.

The chain carries TRBV29-1 and TRBJ2-1, with 11 positions matching TRBD2. J was trimmed by 5 bases and V by 2 bases; bases with no gene match: 5. In germline, CDR1 is SQVTM, CDR2 ANQGSEA. CDR3 size: 15 residues. For the CDR3, the DNA is TGCAGCGTTGAAACTAGCGGGAGAATCAACAATGAGCAGTTCTTC. Encoded protein: CSVETSGRINNEQFF.

The CDR3 protein is CASSYEGWEQFF. CDR3 in DNA: TGTGCCAGCAGTTATGAGGGATGGGAGCAGTTCTTC. This sequence joins TRBV12-3 or TRBV12-4 and TRBJ2-1; a possible D gene is TRBD2 (5 bases). The CDR3 loop spans 12 amino acids. Trimming pared 4 bases from V and 10 bases from J, leaving 11 bases between.

This rearrangement joins TRBV4-3 to TRBJ2-5; TRBD1 agrees at 8 bases. The CDR3 is 15 residues long. The V segment lost 1 base and the J segment 1 base; nucleotides outside the gene matches: 2. From germline, CDR1 is LGHNA and CDR2 YSLEER. The CDR3: CASSQGTGPQETQYF. For the CDR3, the DNA is TGCGCCAGCAGCCAAGGGACAGGGCCCCAAGAGACCCAGTACTTC.

CDR3 residues: CASSQGGETQYF. CDR3 nucleotide sequence: TGTGCCAGCAGTCAGGGAGGGGAGACCCAGTACTTC. The chain has TRBV6-2 or TRBV6-3 and TRBJ2-5; TRBD2 matches at 7 bases. The CDR3 sequence is 12 residues long. V dropped 5 bases and J dropped 5; count of bases not matched to a gene: 2. Germline assignment: CDR1 MNHEY and CDR2 SVGEGT.

V and J are TRBV3-1 (or the pseudogene TRBV3-2) and TRBJ1-1, with D possibly TRBD1 on 6 matching bases. The CDR3 covers 13 residues. Germline-derived CDR1 and CDR2 are LGHDT and YNNKEL (reference sequence). The V gene lost 4 bases and the J gene lost 6 bases, with 12 bases spanning the gap. The CDR3 DNA is TGTGCCAGCAGCCTACAACAGGGCGCTGAAGCTTTCTTT. It is translated as CASSLQQGAEAFF.

The chain has TRBV14 and TRBJ1-3, with D uncertain. This CDR3 region has 17 residues. V shed 4 bases and J shed 4 bases, with 20 bases lying between them. Germline CDR1 reads SGHDN; CDR2 reads FVKESK. The CDR3 reads CASSRAVEASVGNTIYF. CDR3 coding DNA: TGTGCCAGCAGCCGAGCCGTAGAGGCCTCTGTGGGAAACACCATATATTTT.

The count of this clone is one. This chain joins TRBV9 and TRBJ2-1, with D uncertain. Germline V gives CDR1 SGDLS, CDR2 YYNGEE. Trimming stripped 1 base from V and 0 bases from J, with 8 bases between. This CDR3 spans 15 amino acids. The CDR3 protein is CASSVRANSYNEQFF. DNA of the CDR3: TGTGCCAGCAGCGTACGCGCAAACTCCTACAATGAGCAGTTCTTC.

The CDR3 loop reads CASSLNGWQPQHF. The CDR3 nucleotides read TGTGCCAGCAGCTTAAACGGTTGGCAGCCCCAGCATTTT. J is TRBJ1-5 and V is TRBV11-1; no definite D call. This CDR3 spans 13 amino acids. The germline CDR1 and CDR2 sequences are SGHAT and FQDESV (reference sequence). Trimming took 2 bases from V and 7 from J, leaving 9 bases between them.

This clone was counted a few times. The V gene is TRBV28, the J gene TRBJ2-7, with 8 bases aligning to TRBD1. CDR1 is MDHEN and CDR2 is SYDVKM in the germline V gene. With V trimmed by 4 bases and J by 2 bases, 4 bases remained unmatched. CDR3 length: 14 amino acids. The CDR3 spells CASSSGTGPYEQYF. As DNA, the CDR3 is TGTGCCAGCAGTTCCGGGACAGGTCCCTACGAGCAGTACTTC.

J is TRBJ2-7 and V is TRBV20-1; 9 bases agree with TRBD2. Germline assignment: CDR1 DFQATT and CDR2 SNEGSKA (reference sequence). V lost 3 bases to trimming and J lost 6 bases; unmatched junction nucleotides: 9. The CDR3 is 14 amino acids. The CDR3 DNA reads as TGCAGTGCTAGTTCTAGCGGGATTTCCGGCGAGCAGTACTTC. Its protein product is CSASSSGISGEQYF.

The rearrangement joins TRBV3-1 (or the pseudogene TRBV3-2) to TRBJ1-1; D is perhaps TRBD1 (6 bases). The CDR3 spans 15 residues. V was clipped by 4 bases and J by 2 bases, with 14 bases between them. Per germline, CDR1 LGHDT and CDR2 YNNKEL (reference sequence). The CDR3 loop reads CASSPTQQGNTEAFF. Here the CDR3 DNA reads TGTGCCAGCAGCCCCACCCAACAGGGAAACACTGAAGCTTTCTTT.

The chain carries TRBV7-3 and TRBJ2-2, with D maybe TRBD1 (6 bases). This CDR3 spans 15 amino acids. Germline V gene data show CDR1 as SGHTA and CDR2 as FQGTGA. V was shortened by 1 base and J by 4 bases, with 10 bases between the two germline ends. The CDR3 coding sequence is TGTGCCAGCAGCTTAATCAGGGGCGGCACCGGGGAGCTGTTTTTT. It is translated as CASSLIRGGTGELFF.

The chain carries TRBV11-3 and TRBJ2-7, with 12 bases fitting TRBD2. This CDR3 is 16 amino acids long. V lost 3 bases and J lost 6; bases outside the gene matches: 9. Per the germline V gene, CDR1 is SGHNT and CDR2 is YENEEA. Here the CDR3 DNA reads TGTGCCAGCAGCTTCCCTAGCGGGAGGGGATTGATCGAGCAGTACTTC. It translates to CASSFPSGRGLIEQYF.

The gene calls are TRBV2 and TRBJ2-7; possibly TRBD1 for D (8 bases). The CDR3 covers 15 residues. CDR1 is SNHLY, CDR2 FYNNEI, per germline. The germline V and J ends were trimmed by 8 bases and 7 bases, with 24 bases remaining between them. In DNA form, the CDR3 reads TGTGCCAGCGGGGGGGGACAGGTCCTCCCTGGGGAGCAGTACTTC. Its protein product is CASGGGQVLPGEQYF.

The V call is TRBV7-2, the J call TRBJ2-7; maybe TRBD2 (5 bases). The ends were cut back, 2 bases at V and 6 bases at J, with 11 bases in the middle. This CDR3 comprises 13 residues. Germline CDR1 is SGHTA and CDR2 is FQGNSA. The CDR3 is CASSLTGTREQYF. CDR3 nucleotides: TGTGCCAGCAGCTTAACGGGAACTCGCGAGCAGTACTTC.